This T cell receptor beta chain was observed in a study of regulatory T cells in long-lasting Graves disease. This clonotype was counted ten times or more. Its matching antigen is unknown. Time point given: newly diagnosed GD, antithyroid drugs for less than 3 months. Construction of the TCR library relied on RNA isolated from PBMCs. Construction of TCR beta libraries relied on iRepertoire HTBI primers and on Arm-PCR targeting CDR3 regions. Original processing notes: Sequenced samples collectively carried under 75 TRBV and 12 to 15 TRBJ segments. TCRdb independently ran MiXCR on the multiplex PCR reads; one entry per CDR3 protein. These V and J calls derive from TCRdb rather than the authors' analysis. Of about 450,000 distinct CDR3 sequences in the sample, about 15% are singletons; the top ten hold approximately 11%. Findings of the study overall: Clonotypes that were public and shared totalled 2,741 in persistent patients versus over 800 in new patients.

The same sample was also studied in work on T cells in Graves' hyperthyroidism and ophthalmopathy.

The material was peripheral blood mononuclear cells (PBMCs), obtained at new diagnosis, from a patient treated with antithyroid drugs. The source is a woman younger than 45 with Graves disease.

CDR3 sequence: CASSVAGTGYGYTF. DNA of the CDR3: TGTGCCAGCAGCGTAGCTGGGACAGGGTATGGCTACACCTTC. V is TRBV9 and J is TRBJ1-2; 9 nucleotides agree with TRBD1. The CDR3 consists of 14 residues. Germline assignment: CDR1 SGDLS and CDR2 YYNGEE. J lost 5 bases, V lost 0 bases, and 2 bases had no gene match.